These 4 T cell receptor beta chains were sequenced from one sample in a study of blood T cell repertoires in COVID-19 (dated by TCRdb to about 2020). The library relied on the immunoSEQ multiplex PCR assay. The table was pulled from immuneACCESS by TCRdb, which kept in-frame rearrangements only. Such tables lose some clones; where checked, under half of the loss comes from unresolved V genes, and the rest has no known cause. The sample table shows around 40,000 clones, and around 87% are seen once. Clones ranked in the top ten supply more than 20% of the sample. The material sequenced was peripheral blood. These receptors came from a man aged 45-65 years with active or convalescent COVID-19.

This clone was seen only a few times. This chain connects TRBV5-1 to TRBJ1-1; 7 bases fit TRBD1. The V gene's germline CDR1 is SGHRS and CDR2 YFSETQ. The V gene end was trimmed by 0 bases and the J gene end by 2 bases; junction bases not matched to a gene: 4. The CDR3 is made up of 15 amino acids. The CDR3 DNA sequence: TGCGCCAGCAGCTTGGGGGACAGTGCCAACACTGAAGCTTTCTTT. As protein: CASSLGDSANTEAFF.

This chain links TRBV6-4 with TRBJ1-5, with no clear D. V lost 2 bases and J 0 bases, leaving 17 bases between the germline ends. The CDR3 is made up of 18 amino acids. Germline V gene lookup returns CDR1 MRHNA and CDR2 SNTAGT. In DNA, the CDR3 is TGTGCCAGCAGTGACCGTATCCCCCGCACTTATAGCAATCAGCCCCAGCATTTT. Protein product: CASSDRIPRTYSNQPQHF.

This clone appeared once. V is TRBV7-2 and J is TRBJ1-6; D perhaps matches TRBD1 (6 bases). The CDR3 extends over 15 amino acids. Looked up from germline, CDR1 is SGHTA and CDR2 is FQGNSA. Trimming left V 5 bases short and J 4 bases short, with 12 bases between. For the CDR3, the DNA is TGTGCCAGCAGCGTAAACAGGGATTATAATTCACCCCTCCACTTT. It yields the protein CASSVNRDYNSPLHF. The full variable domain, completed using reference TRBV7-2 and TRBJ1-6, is GAGVSQSPSNKVTEKGKDVELRCDPISGHTALYWYRQSLGQGLEFLIYFQGNSAPDKSGLPSDRFSAERTGGSVSTLTIQRTQQEDSAVYLCASSVNRDYNSPLHFGNGTRLTVT.

The CDR3 spells CASSSPDRASSYEQYF. In DNA, the CDR3 is TGTGCCAGCTCATCCCCTGACAGGGCGAGCTCCTACGAGCAGTACTTC. The chain has TRBV18 and TRBJ2-7, with TRBD1 matching over 7 bases. J was trimmed by 0 bases and V by 5 bases; bases with no gene match: 10. The CDR3 sequence is 16 residues long. Looked up from germline, CDR1 is KGHSH and CDR2 is LQKENI.